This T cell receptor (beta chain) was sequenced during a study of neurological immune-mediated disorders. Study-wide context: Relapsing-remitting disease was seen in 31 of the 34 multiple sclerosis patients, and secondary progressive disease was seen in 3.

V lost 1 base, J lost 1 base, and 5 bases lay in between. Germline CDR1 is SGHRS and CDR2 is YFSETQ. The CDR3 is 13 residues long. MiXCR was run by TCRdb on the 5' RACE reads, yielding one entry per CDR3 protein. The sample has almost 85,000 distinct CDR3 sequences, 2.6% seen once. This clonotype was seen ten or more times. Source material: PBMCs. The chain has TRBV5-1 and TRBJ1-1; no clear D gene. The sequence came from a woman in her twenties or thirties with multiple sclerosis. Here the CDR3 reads CASSLRGNTEAFF. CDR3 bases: TGCGCCAGCAGCTTGAGAGGGAACACTGAAGCTTTCTTT.